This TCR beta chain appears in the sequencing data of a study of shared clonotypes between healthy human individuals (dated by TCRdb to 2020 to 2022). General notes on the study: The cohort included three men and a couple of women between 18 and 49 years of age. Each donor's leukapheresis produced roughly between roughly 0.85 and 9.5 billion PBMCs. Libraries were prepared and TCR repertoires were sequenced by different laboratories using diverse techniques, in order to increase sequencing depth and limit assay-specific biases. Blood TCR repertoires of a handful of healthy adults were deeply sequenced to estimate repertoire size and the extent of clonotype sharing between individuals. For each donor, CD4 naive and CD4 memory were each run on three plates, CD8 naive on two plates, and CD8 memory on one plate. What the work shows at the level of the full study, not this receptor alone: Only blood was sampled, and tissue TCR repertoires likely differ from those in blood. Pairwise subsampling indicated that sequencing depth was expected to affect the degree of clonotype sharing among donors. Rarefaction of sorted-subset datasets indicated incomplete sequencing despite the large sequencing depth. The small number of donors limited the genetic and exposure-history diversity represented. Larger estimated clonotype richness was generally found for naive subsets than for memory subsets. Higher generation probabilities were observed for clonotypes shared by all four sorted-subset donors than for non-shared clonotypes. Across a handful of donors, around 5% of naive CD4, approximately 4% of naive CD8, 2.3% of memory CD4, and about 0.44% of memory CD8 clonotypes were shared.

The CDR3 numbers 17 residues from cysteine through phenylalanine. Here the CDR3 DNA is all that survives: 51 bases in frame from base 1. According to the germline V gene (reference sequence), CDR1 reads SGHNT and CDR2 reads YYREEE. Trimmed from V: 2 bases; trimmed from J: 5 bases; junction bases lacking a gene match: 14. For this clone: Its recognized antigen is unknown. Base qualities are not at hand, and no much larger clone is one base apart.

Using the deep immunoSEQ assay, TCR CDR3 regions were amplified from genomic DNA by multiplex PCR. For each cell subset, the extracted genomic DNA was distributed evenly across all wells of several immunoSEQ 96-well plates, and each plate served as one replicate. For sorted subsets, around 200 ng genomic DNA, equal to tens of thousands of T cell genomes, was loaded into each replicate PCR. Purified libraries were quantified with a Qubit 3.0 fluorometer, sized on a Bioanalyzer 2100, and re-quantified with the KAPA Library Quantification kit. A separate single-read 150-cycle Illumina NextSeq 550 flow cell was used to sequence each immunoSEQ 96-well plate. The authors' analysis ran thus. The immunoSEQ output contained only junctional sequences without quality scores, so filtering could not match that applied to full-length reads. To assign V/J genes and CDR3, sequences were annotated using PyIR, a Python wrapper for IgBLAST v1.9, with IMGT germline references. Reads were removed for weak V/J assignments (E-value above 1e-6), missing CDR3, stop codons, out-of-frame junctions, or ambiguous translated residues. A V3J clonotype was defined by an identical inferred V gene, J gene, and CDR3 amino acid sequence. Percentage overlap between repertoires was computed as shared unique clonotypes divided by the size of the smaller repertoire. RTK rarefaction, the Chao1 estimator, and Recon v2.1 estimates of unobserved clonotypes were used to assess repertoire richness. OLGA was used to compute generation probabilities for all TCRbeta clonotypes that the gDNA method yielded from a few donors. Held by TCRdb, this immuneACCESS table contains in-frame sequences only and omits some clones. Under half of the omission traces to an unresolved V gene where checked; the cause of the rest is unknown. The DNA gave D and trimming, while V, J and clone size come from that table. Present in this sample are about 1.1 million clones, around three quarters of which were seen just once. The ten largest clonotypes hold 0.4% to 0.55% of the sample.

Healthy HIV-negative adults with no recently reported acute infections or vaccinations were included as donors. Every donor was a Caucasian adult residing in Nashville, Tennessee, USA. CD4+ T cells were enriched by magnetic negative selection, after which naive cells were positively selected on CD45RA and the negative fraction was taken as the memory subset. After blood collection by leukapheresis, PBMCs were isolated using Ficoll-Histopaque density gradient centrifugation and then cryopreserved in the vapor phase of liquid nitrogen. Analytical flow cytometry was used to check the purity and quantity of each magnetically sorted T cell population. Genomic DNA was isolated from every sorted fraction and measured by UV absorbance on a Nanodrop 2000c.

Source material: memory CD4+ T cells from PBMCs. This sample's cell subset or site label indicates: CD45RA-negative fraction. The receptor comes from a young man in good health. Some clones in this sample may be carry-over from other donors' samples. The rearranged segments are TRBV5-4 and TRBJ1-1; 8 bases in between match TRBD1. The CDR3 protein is CASSLGGRQGRGTEAFF. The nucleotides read TGTGCCAGCAGCTTAGGGGGCAGACAGGGGCGCGGAACTGAAGCTTTCTTT.